This T cell receptor (beta chain) was documented in a study of cytotoxic CD8 clonotypes in ibrutinib-treated CLL. Germline lookup yields CDR1 SNHLY and CDR2 FYNNEI. The CDR3 consists of 11 residues. The V and J ends lost 5 bases and 3 bases respectively, with 5 bases between them. This clone was counted only a few times. Produced via immunoSEQ multiplex PCR; TCRdb's table is partial and in-frame only. The table records around 19,000 clones, around three fifths of them present only once. The chain has TRBV2 and TRBJ2-7, with no clear D. The TCR was taken from a human donor with chronic lymphocytic leukemia. Specimen: PBMCs, collected after 12 months of ibrutinib treatment. CDR3 amino acids: CASSPSYEQYF. In DNA form, the CDR3 reads TGTGCCAGCAGTCCAAGCTACGAGCAGTACTTC.